The TCR beta chain described here comes from a study of T-cell memory formation after mild COVID-19. General study points: CD4/CD8 balance held among clones contracting day 15 to 85, and later expanders leaned CD4+. Shrinking CD4+ clones were chiefly CM and EM; CD8+ ones were chiefly EMRA.

CDR1 is SGHAT and CDR2 is FQNNGV in the germline V gene. The V gene lost 5 bases and the J gene lost 6 bases, with 12 bases spanning the gap. This CDR3 spans 13 amino acids. TCR alpha and TCR beta cDNA libraries with sample barcodes and UMIs came from 5'RACE using constant-segment primers. TCRdb analysed the 5' RACE reads with MiXCR anew, one entry per CDR3 protein. The data hold approximately 230,000 distinct CDR3 sequences, with 16% observed a single time. This clonotype appeared many times. Its antigen remains unidentified. This chain uses TRBV11-2 with TRBJ2-3; no clear D gene. The origin of this receptor is a man between 18 and 29 years old who had mild COVID-19 (a few samples of this study predate the infection). Cell type and time point are not known. Specimen: PBMCs or a T cell subset sorted from them (not recorded which). The CDR3 is CASSPPYWDTQYF. The CDR3 coding sequence is TGTGCCAGCAGCCCTCCTTACTGGGATACGCAGTATTTT.